Listed here are 23 T cell receptor beta chains from one sample, sequenced in a study of T cells expressing NK-cell markers. TCRdb reanalyzed the 5' RACE reads and collapses them to one entry per CDR3 protein, without DNA. The sample's table shows 500,000 to 600,000 distinct CDR3 sequences. The sample consisted of blood T cells: a sorted CD56 or NKG2C T cell subset, CD4+ or CD8+ T cells, or bulk PBMC T cells (not recorded which). The receptor set was obtained from a man younger than 35 in good health.

The CDR3 protein is CASALLDTMGGEQYF. V usage is TRBV6-2 or TRBV6-3 and J usage is TRBJ2-7; the TCRdb call, TRBD1, lacks DNA for checking. This CDR3 contains 15 residues. From germline, CDR1 is MNHEY and CDR2 SVGEGT.

The genes are TRBV27 and TRBJ2-1; TCRdb names TRBD2, which stays unverified in the absence of DNA. This CDR3 is built from 18 residues. CDR1 is MNHEY and CDR2 is SMNVEV in the germline V gene (reference sequence). The chain's CDR3 is CASREDRTRGSSYNEQFF.

The chain joins TRBV24-1 to TRBJ2-5; checking the TCRdb D call of TRBD2 is not possible without DNA. This CDR3 has 15 residues. Germline V gives CDR1 KGHDR, CDR2 SFDVKD. CDR3 residues: CATSDPLVSPETQYF.

The V call is TRBV20-1, the J call TRBJ1-5; TCRdb's D call, TRBD1, is unchecked because there is no DNA. The CDR3 is made up of 13 amino acids. CDR1 is DFQATT and CDR2 is SNEGSKA in the germline V gene (reference sequence). The CDR3 loop is CSAGSRQFQPQHF.

The chain joins TRBV12-3 or TRBV12-4 to TRBJ2-2. The CDR3 has 14 amino acids. The CDR3 region is CASSSTYGTGELFF.

The genes are TRBV11-2 and TRBJ2-2. This CDR3 comprises 14 residues. Germline CDR1 is SGHAT and CDR2 is FQNNGV. CDR3 in amino acids: CASDTGIGTGELFF.

The rearrangement uses TRBV4-1 and TRBJ2-7; TCRdb calls TRBD2, which cannot be checked without DNA. Germline CDR1 is MGHRA and CDR2 is YSYEKL. This CDR3 has 19 amino acids. The CDR3 sequence: CASSQPGLAGGGVSYEQYF.

The genes are TRBV24-1 and TRBJ2-1; TCRdb names TRBD2, which stays unverified in the absence of DNA. This CDR3 has 14 amino acids. Germline values: CDR1 KGHDR, CDR2 SFDVKD. This CDR3 reads CATSDGLLAAEQFF.

The CDR3: CASSLAGSDEQFF. The J gene is TRBJ2-1, the V gene TRBV11-2; absent DNA, TCRdb's TRBD1 call cannot be checked. The CDR3 covers 13 residues. The germline V gene has CDR1 SGHAT and CDR2 FQNNGV.

The V call is TRBV20-1, the J call TRBJ2-7. This CDR3 region has 14 residues. Germline V lookup: CDR1 DFQATT, CDR2 SNEGSKA (reference sequence). The CDR3 loop is CSARARISSYEQYF.

This CDR3 is CASSLQRHTDTQYF. V usage is TRBV5-1 and J usage is TRBJ2-3; TCRdb selects TRBD2, and the lack of DNA leaves this call unchecked. Germline-derived CDR1 and CDR2 are SGHRS and YFSETQ. The CDR3 is made up of 14 amino acids.

This chain joins TRBV10-3 and TRBJ1-1; absent DNA, TCRdb's TRBD1 call cannot be checked. Germline CDR1 is ENHRY and CDR2 is SYGVKD. CDR3 size: 19 residues. The CDR3 sequence: CAIRNSFRSPGGRNTEAFF.

The CDR3 protein is CASTLGGGLSPLHF. The V and J genes are TRBV12-3 or TRBV12-4 and TRBJ1-6. The CDR3 is 14 residues long.

This sequence joins TRBV10-3 and TRBJ1-4. Germline values: CDR1 ENHRY, CDR2 SYGVKD. This CDR3 has 15 amino acids. The CDR3: CAISYSPSTNEKLFF.

This CDR3 is CASSLGGQGGAFF. The chain recombines TRBV12-3 or TRBV12-4 with TRBJ1-1; TCRdb's D call of TRBD1 is untestable without DNA. The CDR3 is 13 amino acids.

V usage is TRBV28 and J usage is TRBJ2-7. This CDR3 has 13 amino acids. Germline lookup yields CDR1 MDHEN and CDR2 SYDVKM. This chain's CDR3 is CASTKRIAYEQYF.

CDR3 sequence: CASSLEVVVLDTQYF. V and J are TRBV11-2 and TRBJ2-3. The germline V gene encodes CDR1 SGHAT and CDR2 FQNNGV. The CDR3 sequence is 15 residues long.

The J gene is TRBJ2-2, the V gene TRBV27; TCRdb reports TRBD2, a call that lacks DNA to check it against. The CDR3 is 14 amino acids. The V gene's germline CDR1 is MNHEY and CDR2 SMNVEV (reference sequence). The CDR3 region is CASSLTLGLRELFF.

The V gene is TRBV10-3, the J gene TRBJ1-1. This CDR3 comprises 15 residues. Germline loops: CDR1 ENHRY, CDR2 SYGVKD. The CDR3 protein is CAISAHSSGDTEAFF.

The chain recombines TRBV10-3 with TRBJ2-3; the TCRdb call, TRBD2, lacks DNA for checking. In germline, CDR1 is ENHRY, CDR2 SYGVKD. This CDR3 is 15 amino acids long. CDR3 protein: CAISLSQRGEETQYF.

The genes are TRBV4-1 and TRBJ2-5; the D gene TCRdb calls, TRBD1, cannot be checked with no DNA. This CDR3 spans 16 amino acids. Germline V gene sequence: CDR1 MGHRA, CDR2 YSYEKL. CDR3: CASSQESGTLEETQYF.

The chain uses TRBV5-6 and TRBJ2-3; without DNA, the TCRdb call of TRBD2 cannot be checked. Germline-derived CDR1 and CDR2 are SGHDT and YYEEEE. This CDR3 spans 19 amino acids. The chain's CDR3 is CASIRTRRLAGLNRYAQYF.

V usage is TRBV24-1 and J usage is TRBJ2-3; TCRdb's assignment of TRBD1 cannot be checked, as there is no DNA. This CDR3 has 17 amino acids. Germline V gene lookup returns CDR1 KGHDR and CDR2 SFDVKD. The CDR3 sequence: CATSGSRGRISTDTQYF.